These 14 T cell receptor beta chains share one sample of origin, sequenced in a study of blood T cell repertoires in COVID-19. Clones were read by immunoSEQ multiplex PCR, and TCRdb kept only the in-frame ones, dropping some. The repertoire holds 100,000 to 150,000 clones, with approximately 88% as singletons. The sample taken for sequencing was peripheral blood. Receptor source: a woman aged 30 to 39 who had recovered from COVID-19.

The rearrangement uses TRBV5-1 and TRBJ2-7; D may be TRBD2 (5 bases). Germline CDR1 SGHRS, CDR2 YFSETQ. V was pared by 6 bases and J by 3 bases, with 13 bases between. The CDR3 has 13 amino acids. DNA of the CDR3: TGCGCCAGCATGGTCGGGGATTACTACGAGCAGTACTTC. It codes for CASMVGDYYEQYF.

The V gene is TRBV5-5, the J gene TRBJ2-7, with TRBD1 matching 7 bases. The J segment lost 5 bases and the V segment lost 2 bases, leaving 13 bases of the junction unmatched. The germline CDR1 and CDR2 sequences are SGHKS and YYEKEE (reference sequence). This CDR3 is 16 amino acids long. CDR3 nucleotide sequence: TGTGCCAGCAGCTTACCCAGACAGGCCCAGGGGGACGAGCAGTACTTC. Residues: CASSLPRQAQGDEQYF.

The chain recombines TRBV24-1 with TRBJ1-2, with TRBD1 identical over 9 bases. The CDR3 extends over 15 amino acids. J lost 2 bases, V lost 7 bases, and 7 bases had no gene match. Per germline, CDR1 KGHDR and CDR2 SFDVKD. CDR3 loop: CATSGKQGANYGYTF. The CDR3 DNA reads TGTGCCACCAGCGGGAAACAGGGGGCCAACTATGGCTACACCTTC.

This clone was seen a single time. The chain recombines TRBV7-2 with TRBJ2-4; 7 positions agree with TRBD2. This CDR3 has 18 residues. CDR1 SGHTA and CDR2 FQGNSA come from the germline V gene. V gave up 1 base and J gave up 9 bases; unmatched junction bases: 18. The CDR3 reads CASSLEAPRGLRLVIQYF. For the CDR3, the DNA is TGTGCCAGCAGCTTAGAGGCCCCGCGGGGGTTGAGATTGGTCATTCAGTACTTC.

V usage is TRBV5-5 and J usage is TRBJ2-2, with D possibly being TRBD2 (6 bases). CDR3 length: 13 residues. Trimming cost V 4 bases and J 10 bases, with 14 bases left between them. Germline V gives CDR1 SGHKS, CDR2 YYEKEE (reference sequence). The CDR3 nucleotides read TGTGCCAGCAGCCCCGGGGGACCGGAGGAGCTGTTTTTT. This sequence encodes CASSPGGPEELFF. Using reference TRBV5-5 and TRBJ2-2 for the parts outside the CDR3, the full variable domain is DAGVTQSPTHLIKTRGQQVTLRCSPISGHKSVSWYQQVLGQGPQFIFQYYEKEERGRGNFPDRFSARQFPNYSSELNVNALLLGDSALYLCASSPGGPEELFFGEGSRLTVL.

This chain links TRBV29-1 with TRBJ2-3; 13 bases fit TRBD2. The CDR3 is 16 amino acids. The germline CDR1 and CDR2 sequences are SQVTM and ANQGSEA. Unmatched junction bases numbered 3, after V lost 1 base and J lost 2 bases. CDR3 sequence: CSVEAGLAGATDTQYF. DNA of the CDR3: TGCAGCGTTGAAGCTGGACTAGCGGGGGCCACAGATACGCAGTATTTT.

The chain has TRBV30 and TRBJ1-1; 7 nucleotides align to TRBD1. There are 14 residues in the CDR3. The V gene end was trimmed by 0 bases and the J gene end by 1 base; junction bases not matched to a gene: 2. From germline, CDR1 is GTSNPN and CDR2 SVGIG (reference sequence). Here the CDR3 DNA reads TGTGCCTGGAGTGTGGGGACAGCGAACACTGAAGCTTTCTTT. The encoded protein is CAWSVGTANTEAFF.

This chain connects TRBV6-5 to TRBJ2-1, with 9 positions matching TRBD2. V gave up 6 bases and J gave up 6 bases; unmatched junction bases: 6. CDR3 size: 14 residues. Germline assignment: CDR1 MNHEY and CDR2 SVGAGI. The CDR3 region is CASRIAGVGNEQFF. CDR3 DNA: TGTGCCAGCAGAATAGCGGGAGTAGGCAATGAGCAGTTCTTC.

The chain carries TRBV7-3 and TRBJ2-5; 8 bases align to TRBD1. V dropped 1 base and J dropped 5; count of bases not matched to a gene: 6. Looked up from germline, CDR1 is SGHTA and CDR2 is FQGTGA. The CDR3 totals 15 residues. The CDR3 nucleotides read TGTGCCAGCAGCTTAAGGGCAGGGGGCCTGGAGACCCAGTACTTC. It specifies CASSLRAGGLETQYF.

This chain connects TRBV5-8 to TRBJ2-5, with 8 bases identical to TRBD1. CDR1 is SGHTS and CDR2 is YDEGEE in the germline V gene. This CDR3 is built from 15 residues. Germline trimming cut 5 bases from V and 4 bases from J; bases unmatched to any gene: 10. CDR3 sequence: CASSRRTGGGETQYF. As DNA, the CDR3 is TGTGCCAGCAGTCGACGTACAGGGGGAGGAGAGACCCAGTACTTC.

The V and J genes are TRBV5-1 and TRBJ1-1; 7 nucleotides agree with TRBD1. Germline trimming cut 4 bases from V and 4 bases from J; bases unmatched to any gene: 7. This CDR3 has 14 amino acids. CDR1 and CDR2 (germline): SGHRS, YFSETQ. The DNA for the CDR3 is TGCGCCAGCAGCCTAACAGGGGACACCACTGAAGCTTTCTTT. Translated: CASSLTGDTTEAFF.

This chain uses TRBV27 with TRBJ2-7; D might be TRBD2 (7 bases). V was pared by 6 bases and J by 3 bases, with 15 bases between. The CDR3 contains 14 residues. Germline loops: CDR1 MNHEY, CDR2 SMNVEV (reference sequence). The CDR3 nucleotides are TGTGCCAGCAGCCCATCAGGGGAGGGCTACGAGCAGTACTTC. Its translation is CASSPSGEGYEQYF.

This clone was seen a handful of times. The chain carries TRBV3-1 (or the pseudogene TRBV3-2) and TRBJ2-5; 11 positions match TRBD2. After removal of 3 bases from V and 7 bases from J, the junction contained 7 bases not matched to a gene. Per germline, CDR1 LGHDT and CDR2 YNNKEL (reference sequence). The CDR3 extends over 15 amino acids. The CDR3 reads CASSHIAGGLATQYF. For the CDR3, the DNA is TGTGCCAGCAGCCACATAGCGGGGGGGCTTGCGACCCAGTACTTC.

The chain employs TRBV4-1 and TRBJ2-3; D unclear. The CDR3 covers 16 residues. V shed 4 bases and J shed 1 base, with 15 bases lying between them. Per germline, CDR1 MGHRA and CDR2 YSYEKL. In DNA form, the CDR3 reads TGCGCCAGCAGCCCCATCGCCCCGCCGGGCACAGATACGCAGTATTTT. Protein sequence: CASSPIAPPGTDTQYF.